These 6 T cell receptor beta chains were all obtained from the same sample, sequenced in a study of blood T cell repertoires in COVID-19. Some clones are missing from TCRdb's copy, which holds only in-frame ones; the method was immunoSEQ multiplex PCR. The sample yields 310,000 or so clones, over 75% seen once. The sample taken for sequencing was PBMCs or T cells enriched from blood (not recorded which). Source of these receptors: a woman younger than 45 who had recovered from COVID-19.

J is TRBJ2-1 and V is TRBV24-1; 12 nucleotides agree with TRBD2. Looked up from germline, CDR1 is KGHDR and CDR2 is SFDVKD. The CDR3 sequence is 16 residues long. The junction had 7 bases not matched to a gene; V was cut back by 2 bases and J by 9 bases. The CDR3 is CATSDSRLAGAGEQFF. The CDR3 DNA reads TGTGCCACCAGTGATTCCCGACTAGCGGGAGCTGGTGAGCAGTTCTTC.

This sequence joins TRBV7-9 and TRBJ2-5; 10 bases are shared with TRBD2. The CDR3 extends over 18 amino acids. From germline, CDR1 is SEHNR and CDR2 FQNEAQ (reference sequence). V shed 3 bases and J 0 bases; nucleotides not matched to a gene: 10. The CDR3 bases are TGTGCCAGCAGCTTGTGGCTAGCGGGAGTATATCACCAAGAGACCCAGTACTTC. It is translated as CASSLWLAGVYHQETQYF.

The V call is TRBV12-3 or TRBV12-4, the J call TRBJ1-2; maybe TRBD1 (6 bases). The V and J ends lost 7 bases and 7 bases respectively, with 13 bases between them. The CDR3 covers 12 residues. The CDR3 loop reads CASKNRESGYTF. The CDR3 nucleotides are TGTGCCAGCAAAAACAGGGAGAGTGGCTACACCTTC.

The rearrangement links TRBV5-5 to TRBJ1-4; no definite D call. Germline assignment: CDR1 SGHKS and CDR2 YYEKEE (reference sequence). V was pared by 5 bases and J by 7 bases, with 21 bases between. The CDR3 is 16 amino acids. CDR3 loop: CASRPRAGYLSEKLFF. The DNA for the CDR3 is TGTGCCAGCAGACCGAGGGCGGGGTATTTAAGTGAAAAACTGTTTTTT.

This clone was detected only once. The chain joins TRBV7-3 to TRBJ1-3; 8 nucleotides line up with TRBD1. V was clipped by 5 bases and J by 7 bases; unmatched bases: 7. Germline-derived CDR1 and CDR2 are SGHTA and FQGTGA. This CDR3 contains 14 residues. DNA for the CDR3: TGTGCCAGCAGCCTGACAGGGGACGGGAACACCATATATTTT. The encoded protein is CASSLTGDGNTIYF.

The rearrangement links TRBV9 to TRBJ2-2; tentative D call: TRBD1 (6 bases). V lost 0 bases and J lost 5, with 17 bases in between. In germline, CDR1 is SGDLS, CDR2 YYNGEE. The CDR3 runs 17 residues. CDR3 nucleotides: TGTGCCAGCAGCGTAGTTATGGGGGACATCGCGACCGGGGAGCTGTTTTTT. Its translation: CASSVVMGDIATGELFF.